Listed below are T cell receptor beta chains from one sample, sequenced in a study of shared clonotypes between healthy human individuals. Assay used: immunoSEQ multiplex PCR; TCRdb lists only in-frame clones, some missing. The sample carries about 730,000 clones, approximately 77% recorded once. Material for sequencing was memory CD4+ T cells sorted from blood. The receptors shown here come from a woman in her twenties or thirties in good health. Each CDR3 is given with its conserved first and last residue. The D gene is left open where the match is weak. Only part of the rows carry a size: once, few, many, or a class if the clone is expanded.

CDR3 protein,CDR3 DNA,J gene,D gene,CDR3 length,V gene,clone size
CAIQGRNEKLFF,TGTGCCATACAGGGCAGGAATGAAAAACTGTTTTTT,TRBJ1-4,.,12,TRBV28,.
CASSSRAVRGEKLFF,TGTGCCAGCAGCAGCCGGGCGGTGAGGGGGGAAAAACTGTTTTTT,TRBJ1-4,.,15,TRBV7-9,.
CASSHGTSGRRETQYF,TGTGCCAGCAGTCACGGGACTAGCGGGAGGAGGGAGACCCAGTACTTC,TRBJ2-5,TRBD2,16,TRBV28,.
CAWTVGRWGISF,TGTGCCTGGACGGTGGGTCGTTGGGGGATAAGCTTT,TRBJ1-3,.,12,TRBV30,medium-sized
CASSSSQGRFGETQYF,TGTGCCAGCAGCTCTTCTCAGGGGAGATTTGGAGAGACCCAGTACTTC,TRBJ2-5,.,16,TRBV7-2,.
CASSPRRNSGANVLTF,TGCGCCAGCAGCCCAAGACGGAACTCTGGGGCCAACGTCCTGACTTTC,TRBJ2-6,.,16,TRBV5-1,.
CASSRGTGLSPQHF,TGTGCCAGCTCAAGAGGGACAGGGCTTTCGCCCCAGCATTTT,TRBJ1-5,TRBD1,14,TRBV18,.
CASSRGLDTDTQYF,TGTGCCAGCAGCCGGGGGTTAGACACAGATACGCAGTATTTT,TRBJ2-3,.,14,TRBV27,.
CASSLRGAGEKLFF,TGTGCCAGCAGCTTAAGGGGGGCTGGAGAAAAACTGTTTTTT,TRBJ1-4,.,14,TRBV7-9,.
CASTSSFYEQYF,TGTGCCAGCACTAGCTCTTTCTACGAGCAGTACTTC,TRBJ2-7,.,12,TRBV28,.
CASSPGRFVNTGELFF,TGTGCCAGCAGCCCCGGACGGTTTGTTAACACCGGGGAGCTGTTTTTT,TRBJ2-2,.,16,TRBV7-9,.
CASSSPSGGLGYTF,TGTGCCAGCAGCTCCCCCTCCGGCGGATTGGGCTACACCTTC,TRBJ1-2,.,14,TRBV28,.
CASSLNVGNNEKLFF,TGTGCCAGCAGCTTAAATGTAGGGAATAATGAAAAACTGTTTTTT,TRBJ1-4,.,15,TRBV11-2,.